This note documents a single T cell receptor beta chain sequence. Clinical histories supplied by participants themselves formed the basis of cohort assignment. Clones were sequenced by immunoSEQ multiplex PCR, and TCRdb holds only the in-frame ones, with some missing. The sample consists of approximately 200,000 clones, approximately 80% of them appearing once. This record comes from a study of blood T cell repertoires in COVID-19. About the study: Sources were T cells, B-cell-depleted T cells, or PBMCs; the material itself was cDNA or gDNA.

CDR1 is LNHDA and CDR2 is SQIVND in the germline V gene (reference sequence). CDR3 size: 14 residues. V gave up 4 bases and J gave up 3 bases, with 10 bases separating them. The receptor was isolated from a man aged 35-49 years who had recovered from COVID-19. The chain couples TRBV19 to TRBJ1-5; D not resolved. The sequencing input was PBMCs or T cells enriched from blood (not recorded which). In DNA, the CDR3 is TGTGCCAGTAGTAAACTCGGGATCAATCAGCCCCAGCATTTT. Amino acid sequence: CASSKLGINQPQHF.